This T cell receptor (beta chain) came from a study of T cell responses to AZD1222 COVID-19 vaccine. Measured with immunoSEQ multiplex PCR; TCRdb has only the in-frame clones, and not every one. The table has over 85,000 clones, approximately 94% seen once. Whole-study findings and limits: Clonal diversity was possibly underestimated, and white British individuals and females predominated among donors. Unmutated regions of variants are reportedly targeted by nearly half of spike-specific TCRs. CD4 TCRs linked to vaccination spanned spike, dominating at 160-218 and 743-854.

To note about this clone: Its matching antigen is unknown.

This TCR was sampled from an adult in good health. The sequences come from peripheral blood, collected on day 0 of AZD1222 vaccination.

CDR3 residues: CASSIRDGKNGNTIYF. The CDR3 nucleotides are TGTGCCAGTAGTATTAGGGACGGAAAGAATGGAAACACCATATATTTT. The chain links TRBV19 to TRBJ1-3, with TRBD1 as a possible D gene (5 bases). The CDR3 sequence is 16 residues long. Germline V gene sequence: CDR1 LNHDA, CDR2 SQIVND (reference sequence). V gave up 3 bases and J gave up 3 bases, with 15 bases separating them.